This T cell receptor beta chain derives from a study of CD8 T cells in ankylosing spondylitis. The CDR3 totals 15 residues. V trimming: 6 bases; J trimming: 5 bases; junction bases outside the gene matches: 5. Germline loops: CDR1 KGHDR, CDR2 SFDVKD. MiXCR, applied by TCRdb to the 5' RACE reads, yields one record per CDR3 protein. The sample records 800,000 to 900,000 distinct CDR3 sequences, about 11% being singletons. This clonotype was picked up a small number of times. What it recognizes is unknown. Study-level results: In the blood and synovial fluid of reactive arthritis, some motif variants had been previously reported. Apparently characteristic of ankylosing spondylitis blood was a TCR beta motif (eight highly homologous variants). Enrichment of disease-linked clones was reportedly significant in matched ankylosing spondylitis synovial fluid. With a CD8+ phenotype, disease-linked clones were relatively rare in peripheral blood.

Sequences were obtained from blood, either unsorted or a sorted T cell fraction (not recorded which). This receptor was taken from a male donor with ankylosing spondylitis. This rearrangement joins TRBV24-1 to TRBJ2-1; 11 bases fit TRBD2. CDR3 bases: TGTGCCACCAGTCCAACGGGACTAGCGGACAATGAGCAGTTCTTC. Translation: CATSPTGLADNEQFF.